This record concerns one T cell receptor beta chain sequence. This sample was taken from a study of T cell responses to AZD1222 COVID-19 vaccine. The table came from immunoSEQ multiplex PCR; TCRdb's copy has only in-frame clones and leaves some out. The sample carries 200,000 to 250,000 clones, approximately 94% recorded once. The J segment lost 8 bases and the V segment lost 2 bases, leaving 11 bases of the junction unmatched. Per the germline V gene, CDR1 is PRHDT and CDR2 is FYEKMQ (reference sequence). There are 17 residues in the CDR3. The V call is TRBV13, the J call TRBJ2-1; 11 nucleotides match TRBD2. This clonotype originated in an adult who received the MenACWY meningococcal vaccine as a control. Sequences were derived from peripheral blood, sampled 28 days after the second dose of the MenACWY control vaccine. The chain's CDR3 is CASSLKLAGAILHEQFF. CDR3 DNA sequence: TGTGCCAGCAGCTTAAAACTAGCGGGGGCTATTCTTCATGAGCAGTTCTTC.